This entry lists 9 T cell receptor beta chains sequenced from one sample in a study of cytomegalovirus exposure and HLA in healthy donors. Primers for the PCR totalled 60 Vbeta and 13 Jbeta. Method: immunoSEQ multiplex PCR; TCRdb's copy keeps in-frame clones and lacks some. The sample holds around 97,000 clones, under 80% seen once. The material sequenced was PBMCs. All receptors derive from a woman aged 18 to 35 in good health and CMV-seropositive.

V is TRBV19 and J is TRBJ1-5, with D unresolved. The V end lost 7 bases, the J end lost 0 bases, and 13 bases lay between the germline ends. Germline CDR1 LNHDA, CDR2 SQIVND (reference sequence). The CDR3 is made up of 15 amino acids. The CDR3 here is CASKTGIYSNQPQHF. The CDR3, as DNA: TGTGCCAGTAAGACGGGAATTTATAGCAATCAGCCCCAGCATTTT.

The chain joins TRBV27 to TRBJ2-1; 11 bases are a match to TRBD2. Germline assignment: CDR1 MNHEY and CDR2 SMNVEV (reference sequence). With 4 bases clipped from V and 7 bases from J, the junction kept 6 bases outside the gene matches. The CDR3 contains 15 residues. This CDR3 reads CASSSTSGELNEQFF. The CDR3 DNA sequence: TGTGCCAGCAGTTCGACTAGCGGGGAGCTGAATGAGCAGTTCTTC.

In its sample, this clone was seen a few times. Here the CDR3 reads CAISRGVNTEAFF. CDR3 nucleotides: TGTGCCATCAGCCGCGGGGTGAACACTGAAGCTTTCTTT. The gene calls are TRBV10-3 and TRBJ1-1; D is uncertain. Per the germline V gene, CDR1 is ENHRY and CDR2 is SYGVKD. V was pared by 6 bases and J by 0 bases, with 8 bases between. CDR3 length: 13 amino acids.

The chain uses TRBV5-6 and TRBJ2-3; TRBD2 matches at 7 bases. V trimming: 2 bases; J trimming: 0 bases; junction bases outside the gene matches: 3. Germline V gene sequence: CDR1 SGHDT, CDR2 YYEEEE. The CDR3 consists of 15 residues. The CDR3 loop is CASSFQRGSTDTQYF. In nucleotides, the CDR3 is TGTGCCAGCAGCTTCCAGCGGGGTAGCACAGATACGCAGTATTTT.

This clone came up a few times. This rearrangement joins TRBV2 to TRBJ2-1; 7 nucleotides match TRBD1. V was clipped by 5 bases and J by 1 base; unmatched bases: 8. The CDR3 is 16 residues long. Germline V gene sequence: CDR1 SNHLY, CDR2 FYNNEI. In nucleotides, the CDR3 is TGTGCCAGCAGTCCCAACAGGGGATTATCCTACAATGAGCAGTTCTTC. This codes for CASSPNRGLSYNEQFF. The full variable domain, rest sourced from reference TRBV2 and TRBJ2-1, is EPEVTQTPSHQVTQMGQEVILRCVPISNHLYFYWYRQILGQKVEFLVSFYNNEISEKSEIFDDQFSVERPDGSNFTLKIRSTKLEDSAMYFCASSPNRGLSYNEQFFGPGTRLTVL.

The rearrangement links TRBV7-9 to TRBJ1-5; D is unresolved. The germline V gene encodes CDR1 SEHNR and CDR2 FQNEAQ (reference sequence). The CDR3 covers 14 residues. V shed 3 bases and J shed 7 bases, with 13 bases lying between them. CDR3 protein: CASSLDSPIQPQHF. DNA of the CDR3: TGTGCCAGCAGCTTGGACTCGCCAATCCAGCCCCAGCATTTT. Full variable domain (outside the CDR3, taken from reference TRBV7-9 and TRBJ1-5): DTGVSQNPRHKITKRGQNVTFRCDPISEHNRLYWYRQTLGQGPEFLTYFQNEAQLEKSRLLSDRFSAERPKGSFSTLEIQRTEQGDSAMYLCASSLDSPIQPQHFGDGTRLSIL.

The chain is built from TRBV9 and TRBJ2-5; a weak D match, TRBD1 (5 bases). This CDR3 has 15 amino acids. The germline gives CDR1 SGDLS, CDR2 YYNGEE. Trimming took 3 bases from V and 0 from J, leaving 12 bases between them. CDR3 in DNA: TGTGCCAGCAGCGGGGGCGGTCCCTACCAAGAGACCCAGTACTTC. Translated: CASSGGGPYQETQYF.

This chain connects TRBV10-2 to TRBJ1-1; 10 nucleotides match TRBD1. The CDR3 loop spans 17 amino acids. The germline V gene encodes CDR1 WSHSY and CDR2 SAAADI. V gave up 8 bases and J gave up 1 base; unmatched junction bases: 13. As DNA, the CDR3 is TGCGCCAGCTCTAGACCCGGGACAGGGGCTCAGAACACTGAAGCTTTCTTT. This translates into CASSRPGTGAQNTEAFF.

The J gene is TRBJ2-5, the V gene TRBV2; TRBD2 agrees at 14 bases. This CDR3 has 14 amino acids. V lost 6 bases and J lost 5; bases outside the gene matches: 2. CDR1 and CDR2 (germline): SNHLY, FYNNEI. The CDR3 nucleotides read TGTGCCAGCAGGACTAGCGGGGGGGTTGAGACCCAGTACTTC. Its translation: CASRTSGGVETQYF.